This TCR beta chain came from a study of blood T cell repertoires in COVID-19. The CDR3 extends over 16 amino acids. The germline V gene has CDR1 SNHLY and CDR2 FYNNEI. Trimming at V came to 6 bases and at J to 0 bases, leaving 7 bases not matched to a gene. The assay was immunoSEQ multiplex PCR, and TCRdb's table has in-frame clones only and misses some. The sample lists 110,000 to 150,000 clones, about 80% occurring once. The chain is built from TRBV2 and TRBJ2-3; 9 nucleotides line up with TRBD2. The sample was peripheral blood. This TCR derives from a human donor in a cohort sampled during active COVID-19. The CDR3 bases are TGTGCCAGCAGAGGTAGCGGGGGAAGAAGCACAGATACGCAGTATTTT. Translating it yields CASRGSGGRSTDTQYF.